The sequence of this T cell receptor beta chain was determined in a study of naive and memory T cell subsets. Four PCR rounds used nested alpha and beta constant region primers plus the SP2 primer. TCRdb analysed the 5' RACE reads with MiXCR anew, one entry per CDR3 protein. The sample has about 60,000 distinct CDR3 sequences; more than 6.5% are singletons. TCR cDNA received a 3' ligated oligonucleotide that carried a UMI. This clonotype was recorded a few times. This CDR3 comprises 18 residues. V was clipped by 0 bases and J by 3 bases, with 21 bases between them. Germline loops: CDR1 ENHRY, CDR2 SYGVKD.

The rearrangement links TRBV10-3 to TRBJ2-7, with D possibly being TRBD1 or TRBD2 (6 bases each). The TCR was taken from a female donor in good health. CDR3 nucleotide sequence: TGTGCCATCAGTGAGTCGGGTAAATCAAACAGGGACTTCTACGAGCAGTACTTC. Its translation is CAISESGKSNRDFYEQYF.